The entry below describes one TCR beta chain. Its antigen is as yet unknown. The CDR3 covers 15 residues. Losses at the gene ends were 5 bases for V and 3 bases for J; bases not matched to a gene: 8. Germline V CDR1 and CDR2: SEHNR, FQNEAQ (reference sequence). From the PCR reads, TCRdb called clonotypes with MiXCR, one entry per CDR3 protein. The sample yields more than 450,000 distinct CDR3 sequences, approximately 25% seen once. The sample belongs to a study of molecular identifiers for immune sequencing clone quantification. Whole-study results and caveats: Detecting spiked Jurkat TCR RNA from one cell among some 990,000 naive cells was reportedly possible.

The chain has TRBV7-9 and TRBJ2-7; 9 nucleotides agree with TRBD2. The source material was naive CD8+ T cells from blood, with Jurkat cell RNA spiked in. Described subset: FACS-sorted CD8+CD4-CCR7+CD45RA+ naive T cells. This TCR came from a human donor in good health. Some libraries in this study had Jurkat cell RNA spiked in. This CDR3 reads CASSQVPSGNYEQYF. CDR3 sequence (DNA): TGTGCCAGCAGCCAGGTGCCTAGCGGGAACTACGAGCAGTACTTC.